This T cell receptor beta chain originates from a study of vaccination and CD4 T cells after COVID-19. Sequencing of DNA taken from cultured CD4+ T cells relied on the Oncomine TCR Beta short-read assay. From the PCR reads, TCRdb called clonotypes with MiXCR, one entry per CDR3 protein. The repertoire holds roughly 4,500 distinct CDR3 sequences, with 22% as singletons. Points on this clonotype: Its antigen is undetermined.

This CDR3 spans 14 amino acids. The V and J ends lost 3 bases and 8 bases respectively, with 17 bases between them. Germline V gives CDR1 DFQATT, CDR2 SNEGSKA (reference sequence). Treatment meaning: roughly 10-day PBMC culture with coronavirus spike peptide pools or control peptides (ViraFEST assay). The chain recombines TRBV20-1 with TRBJ2-1; D perhaps matches TRBD2 (5 bases). The sample in question was CD4+ T cells from blood, cultured in vitro, obtained after SARS-CoV-2 vaccination. The clonotype originates from a human donor who had recovered from COVID-19. CDR3 loop: CSASTRISLHEQFF. CDR3 bases: TGCAGTGCTAGCACTAGAATATCCCTCCATGAGCAGTTCTTC.